The 32 T cell receptor beta chains in this list originate from one sample, sequenced in a study of blood T cell repertoires in COVID-19. The repertoire was sequenced with immunoSEQ multiplex PCR; TCRdb's copy has only in-frame clones and lacks some. The repertoire has some 70,000 clones, about 89% of them found once; the top ten carry roughly 8.5%. Sequencing was done on a sample of peripheral blood. The receptors derive from a man aged 45-65 years with active COVID-19.

CDR3 in amino acids: CASQDRGRANTEAFF. The CDR3, as DNA: TGTGCCAGTCAGGACAGGGGGCGGGCGAACACTGAAGCTTTCTTT. The genes are TRBV19 and TRBJ1-1; 11 nucleotides agree with TRBD1. The CDR3 consists of 15 residues. Germline V lookup: CDR1 LNHDA, CDR2 SQIVND (reference sequence). J gave up 1 base and V 8 bases, and 6 bases lay outside the gene matches.

The CDR3 region has the DNA TGTGCCAGCAGCGTAGCCGAGGGAGGCTCAGATACGCAGTATTTT. It specifies CASSVAEGGSDTQYF. This chain uses TRBV9 with TRBJ2-3; a possible D gene is TRBD2 (6 bases). The CDR3 runs 15 residues. Looked up from germline, CDR1 is SGDLS and CDR2 is YYNGEE. V gave up 0 bases and J gave up 4 bases, with 12 bases separating them.

The V call is TRBV18, the J call TRBJ2-7; TRBD2 matches at 9 bases. The germline gives CDR1 KGHSH, CDR2 LQKENI. The CDR3 sequence is 16 residues long. With 0 bases clipped from V and 2 bases from J, the junction kept 5 bases outside the gene matches. CDR3 sequence (DNA): TGTGCCAGCTCACCACCGATCAGCGGGGGGACCTACGAGCAGTACTTC. It encodes CASSPPISGGTYEQYF.

The gene calls are TRBV4-3 and TRBJ2-6, with D perhaps TRBD1 (6 bases). Germline lookup yields CDR1 LGHNA and CDR2 YSLEER. The germline V and J ends were trimmed by 1 base and 0 bases, with 13 bases remaining between them. The CDR3 totals 18 residues. The CDR3 spells CASSQAGTTDSGANVLTF. DNA for the CDR3: TGCGCCAGCAGCCAAGCTGGGACAACCGACTCTGGGGCCAACGTCCTGACTTTC.

This clone was seen only a few times. The chain links TRBV19 to TRBJ1-2, with TRBD1 as a possible D gene (6 bases). From germline, CDR1 is LNHDA and CDR2 SQIVND (reference sequence). CDR3 size: 12 residues. Trimming cost V 3 bases and J 8 bases, with 10 bases left between them. CDR3: CASSIRQGGYTF. In DNA form, the CDR3 reads TGTGCCAGTAGTATTCGGCAGGGGGGCTACACCTTC.

The chain couples TRBV7-9 to TRBJ1-2, with 7 bases aligning to TRBD1. CDR1 SEHNR and CDR2 FQNEAQ come from the germline V gene (reference sequence). The CDR3 is 15 residues long. The V segment lost 0 bases and the J segment 2 bases; nucleotides outside the gene matches: 3. The CDR3, as DNA: TGTGCCAGCAGCTTAGCGGACAGGCCAAACTATGGCTACACCTTC. Amino acids: CASSLADRPNYGYTF.

The CDR3 coding sequence is TGCGCCAGCAGCAGACTTTCCGGGACAGGGGGCACTGAAGCTTTCTTT. Its translation is CASSRLSGTGGTEAFF. This chain uses TRBV5-1 with TRBJ1-1; 11 bases agree with TRBD1. CDR3 length: 16 amino acids. V lost 4 bases, J lost 4 bases, and 9 bases stayed unmatched. Germline values: CDR1 SGHRS, CDR2 YFSETQ.

V and J are TRBV4-3 and TRBJ2-1; TRBD2 matches at 9 bases. CDR3 length: 16 amino acids. The germline gives CDR1 LGHNA, CDR2 YSLEER. V trimming: 0 bases; J trimming: 5 bases; junction bases outside the gene matches: 5. The DNA of the CDR3 is TGCGCCAGCAGCCAAGATCCGCGACTAGCGGACAATGAGCAGTTCTTC. It specifies CASSQDPRLADNEQFF.

The chain joins TRBV6-5 to TRBJ1-4; D remains ambiguous. The CDR3 extends over 15 amino acids. Germline CDR1 reads MNHEY; CDR2 reads SVGAGI. Trimming stripped 2 bases from V and 0 bases from J, with 7 bases between. The CDR3 coding sequence is TGTGCCAGCAGTTACAGCGGAACAACTAATGAAAAACTGTTTTTT. The encoded protein is CASSYSGTTNEKLFF.

The gene calls are TRBV29-1 and TRBJ2-3; 13 bases are shared with TRBD2. The CDR3 runs to 14 residues. The germline CDR1 and CDR2 sequences are SQVTM and ANQGSEA. Losses at the gene ends were 3 bases for V and 9 bases for J; bases not matched to a gene: 6. The CDR3 bases are TGCAGCGTTGATCCGGGGACTAGCGGGGCCACGCAGTATTTT. Protein product: CSVDPGTSGATQYF.

The chain joins TRBV6-5 to TRBJ2-7; D perhaps matches TRBD1 (5 bases). The CDR3 consists of 13 residues. Trimming shortened V by 7 bases and J by 5 bases, and 15 bases separated the two germline ends. Germline CDR1 reads MNHEY; CDR2 reads SVGAGI. CDR3 sequence: CASMRQSQNEQYF. The CDR3 bases are TGTGCCAGCATGCGACAGTCCCAAAACGAGCAGTACTTC.

V is TRBV19 and J is TRBJ2-1, with 9 bases aligning to TRBD2. This CDR3 comprises 15 residues. J lost 5 bases, V lost 3 bases, and 5 bases had no gene match. Germline V gene data show CDR1 as LNHDA and CDR2 as SQIVND (reference sequence). Here the CDR3 reads CASSIVPSGNNEQFF. Written as DNA, the CDR3 is TGTGCCAGTAGTATTGTGCCTAGCGGGAACAATGAGCAGTTCTTC.

On this clone itself: The sample carries other DNA sequences with the same CDR3. CDR3 bases: TGTGCCAGCAGCTTAGGGGGGGGCAACTACAATGAGCAGTTCTTC. This codes for CASSLGGGNYNEQFF. The chain recombines TRBV7-2 with TRBJ2-1, with D possibly TRBD2 on 7 matching bases. CDR3 length: 15 amino acids. CDR1 and CDR2 (germline): SGHTA, FQGNSA. The V end was cut by 1 base, the J end by 3 bases, with 10 bases between. The whole variable domain, filled in from reference TRBV7-2 and TRBJ2-1, reads GAGVSQSPSNKVTEKGKDVELRCDPISGHTALYWYRQSLGQGLEFLIYFQGNSAPDKSGLPSDRFSAERTGGSVSTLTIQRTQQEDSAVYLCASSLGGGNYNEQFFGPGTRLTVL.

The chain has TRBV5-1 and TRBJ1-2; D might be TRBD1 (6 bases). The length of the CDR3 is 15 residues. V was shortened by 4 bases and J by 6 bases, with 19 bases between the two germline ends. The germline gives CDR1 SGHRS, CDR2 YFSETQ. The CDR3 reads CASSPSGGGSHGYTF. The CDR3 region has the DNA TGCGCCAGCAGCCCCTCGGGAGGGGGGTCACATGGCTACACCTTC.

The chain carries TRBV7-2 and TRBJ1-4; the D gene is possibly TRBD1 (5 bases). V was cut by 0 bases and J by 7 bases, with 12 bases left in between. The CDR3 loop spans 15 amino acids. The V gene's germline CDR1 is SGHTA and CDR2 FQGNSA. CDR3 sequence: CASSLARAGGEKLFF. DNA for the CDR3: TGTGCCAGCAGCTTAGCGAGGGCCGGGGGTGAAAAACTGTTTTTT.

The V and J genes are TRBV5-5 and TRBJ2-1, with 8 nucleotides matching TRBD1. Germline V lookup: CDR1 SGHKS, CDR2 YYEKEE (reference sequence). The CDR3 has 15 amino acids. Unmatched junction bases numbered 4, after V lost 3 bases and J lost 2 bases. For the CDR3, the DNA is TGTGCCAGCAGCTCTACAGGGGGGACCTACAATGAGCAGTTCTTC. Protein: CASSSTGGTYNEQFF.

The genes are TRBV5-6 and TRBJ2-1; no reliable D call. This CDR3 is 13 amino acids long. V was trimmed by 0 bases and J by 6 bases, leaving 7 bases between them. Germline values: CDR1 SGHDT, CDR2 YYEEEE. The CDR3 DNA is TGTGCCAGCAGCTTGGGTAGGAGCAATGAGCAGTTCTTC. Translated, it gives CASSLGRSNEQFF.

This clone appeared a single time. The chain uses TRBV25-1 and TRBJ2-1; D might be TRBD1 (6 bases). Trimming took 4 bases from V and 3 from J, leaving 13 bases between them. The CDR3 is 15 residues long. The germline CDR1 and CDR2 sequences are MGHDK and SYGVNS. The CDR3 DNA sequence: TGTGCCAGCAGTGCCCCTCAGGGGTTCTACAATGAGCAGTTCTTC. It is translated as CASSAPQGFYNEQFF.

V is TRBV7-2 and J is TRBJ2-7; TRBD1 matches at 10 bases. Germline V lookup: CDR1 SGHTA, CDR2 FQGNSA. V trimming: 5 bases; J trimming: 0 bases; junction bases outside the gene matches: 4. This CDR3 region has 15 residues. The CDR3 loop reads CASSPDRGVSYEQYF. The CDR3 region has the DNA TGTGCCAGCAGCCCGGACAGGGGGGTCTCCTACGAGCAGTACTTC.

The chain has TRBV7-7 and TRBJ2-5; a weak D match, TRBD2 (5 bases). There are 15 residues in the CDR3. The germline gives CDR1 SSHAT, CDR2 FNYEAQ (reference sequence). V was shortened by 1 base and J by 4 bases, with 13 bases between the two germline ends. The CDR3 DNA sequence: TGTGCCAGCAGCTTAGGGTACTCGAGGGCAGAGACCCAGTACTTC. This codes for CASSLGYSRAETQYF. Full variable domain (remainder filled in from reference TRBV7-7 and TRBJ2-5): GAGVSQSPRYKVTKRGQDVTLRCDPISSHATLYWYQQALGQGPEFLTYFNYEAQPDKSGLPSDRFSAERPEGSISTLTIQRTEQRDSAMYRCASSLGYSRAETQYFGPGTRLLVL.

The chain has TRBV14 and TRBJ1-1; D is unresolved. This CDR3 is 16 amino acids long. The V gene's germline CDR1 is SGHDN and CDR2 FVKESK. Trimming took off 0 bases at V and 4 bases at J, with 15 bases between the two ends. The DNA for the CDR3 is TGTGCCAGCAGCCAAGATCAGCGGATTAGGACCACTGAAGCTTTCTTT. Protein product: CASSQDQRIRTTEAFF.

V and J are TRBV9 and TRBJ1-3; D remains unclear. Germline V gives CDR1 SGDLS, CDR2 YYNGEE. This CDR3 is built from 15 residues. The V end was cut by 0 bases, the J end by 4 bases, with 11 bases between. CDR3: CASSVDQVSGNTIYF. CDR3 coding DNA: TGTGCCAGCAGCGTAGACCAGGTTTCGGGAAACACCATATATTTT.

The V and J genes are TRBV18 and TRBJ2-7; perhaps TRBD1 as D (6 bases). There are 15 residues in the CDR3. Germline V gene sequence: CDR1 KGHSH, CDR2 LQKENI. V was trimmed by 0 bases and J by 4 bases, leaving 13 bases between them. The CDR3 region has the DNA TGTGCCAGCTCACCACCGGCGTGGGGGCGGTACGAGCAGTACTTC. Translation: CASSPPAWGRYEQYF.

The chain uses TRBV19 and TRBJ2-3, with TRBD2 as a possible D gene (5 bases). Germline V gene lookup returns CDR1 LNHDA and CDR2 SQIVND (reference sequence). The CDR3 is 14 amino acids. The V end was cut by 4 bases, the J end by 0 bases, with 8 bases between. This CDR3 reads CASSTRTSTDTQYF. The CDR3 region has the DNA TGTGCCAGTAGTACCCGGACTAGCACAGATACGCAGTATTTT.

V gene TRBV28 combines with J gene TRBJ2-7; TRBD2 matches 12 bases. Germline CDR1 reads MDHEN; CDR2 reads SYDVKM. The CDR3 extends over 15 amino acids. Trimming cost V 3 bases and J 6 bases; bases outside gene matches: 6. For the CDR3, the DNA is TGTGCCAGCAGTTTTCTAGCGGGAGGGGGTGGCGAGCAGTACTTC. Encoded protein: CASSFLAGGGGEQYF. The complete variable domain, with remaining parts taken from reference TRBV28 and TRBJ2-7, reads DVKVTQSSRYLVKRTGEKVFLECVQDMDHENMFWYRQDPGLGLRLIYFSYDVKMKEKGDIPEGYSVSREKKERFSLILESASTNQTSMYLCASSFLAGGGGEQYFGPGTRLTVT.

The chain links TRBV7-8 to TRBJ2-7; no clear D. V shed 4 bases and J shed 4 bases, with 5 bases lying between them. The CDR3 totals 11 residues. CDR1 and CDR2 (germline): SGHVS, FQNEAQ. In DNA form, the CDR3 reads TGTGCCAGCAGCTCCACTTACGAGCAGTACTTC. Translated: CASSSTYEQYF.

This clone was seen more than once but under ten times. The chain has TRBV28 and TRBJ2-1; no clear D gene. CDR1 is MDHEN and CDR2 is SYDVKM in the germline V gene. V lost 5 bases, J lost 11 bases, and 10 bases lay in between. The CDR3 contains 11 residues. The CDR3 sequence: CASSLDLKQFF. In DNA form, the CDR3 reads TGTGCCAGCAGTCTCGACTTGAAGCAGTTCTTC.

The chain uses TRBV7-2 and TRBJ2-3, with 7 bases lining up with TRBD2. The CDR3 extends over 16 amino acids. Germline CDR1 is SGHTA and CDR2 is FQGNSA. V lost 5 bases and J lost 5; bases outside the gene matches: 13. The CDR3 region is CASSTSASGVGDTQYF. The CDR3 region has the DNA TGTGCCAGCAGCACGTCAGCCAGCGGGGTGGGAGATACGCAGTATTTT.

V is TRBV24-1 and J is TRBJ2-5, with TRBD2 identical over 8 bases. The CDR3 has 17 residues. CDR1 and CDR2 from the germline V gene are KGHDR and SFDVKD. The ends lost 2 bases at V and 6 bases at J; junction bases unmatched: 13. The DNA for the CDR3 is TGTGCCACCAGTGATTCCCGCCAGGAAGCGGGAGTAAAGACCCAGTACTTC. Translation gives CATSDSRQEAGVKTQYF.

This chain connects TRBV4-1 to TRBJ1-1; a weak D match, TRBD1 (6 bases). Germline V gene data show CDR1 as MGHRA and CDR2 as YSYEKL. The ends were cut back, 2 bases at V and 5 bases at J, with 18 bases in the middle. The CDR3 loop spans 16 amino acids. The CDR3 here is CASSQPSGTSGTEAFF. As DNA, the CDR3 is TGCGCCAGCAGCCAACCATCCGGGACATCGGGGACTGAAGCTTTCTTT.

The rearrangement uses TRBV29-1 and TRBJ2-7; the match to TRBD1 covers 9 bases. The CDR3 contains 12 residues. With 7 bases clipped from V and 6 bases from J, the junction kept 7 bases outside the gene matches. Looked up from germline, CDR1 is SQVTM and CDR2 is ANQGSEA. CDR3 nucleotide sequence: TGCAGCGGGGGGACAGGGATCCGCGAGCAGTACTTC. It yields the protein CSGGTGIREQYF.

The rearrangement joins TRBV3-1 (or the pseudogene TRBV3-2) to TRBJ2-7; 7 positions agree with TRBD1. This CDR3 has 16 amino acids. The V segment lost 4 bases and the J segment 0 bases; nucleotides outside the gene matches: 9. The germline V gene encodes CDR1 LGHDT and CDR2 YNNKEL (reference sequence). For the CDR3, the DNA is TGTGCCAGCAGCCCCCAGAGAGGGGGCTTCTCCTACGAGCAGTACTTC. Translating it yields CASSPQRGGFSYEQYF.